The 18 T cell receptor beta chains reported below all come from one sample, sequenced in a study of T cell repertoires in aging, cancer and after chemotherapy. A mixed TRB-A/B primer pool amplified rearranged TRB by multiplex touch-down PCR. TCRdb analysed the multiplex PCR reads with MiXCR anew, one entry per CDR3 protein. Of some 8,500 distinct CDR3 sequences listed, 35% to 45% are singletons. Amplification of TCR beta used genomic DNA extracted from peripheral blood. Sequencing was carried out using blood. The source of these receptors is a human donor with a solid tumor.

The chain joins TRBV11-3 to TRBJ2-7; 8 bases agree with TRBD2. In germline, CDR1 is SGHNT, CDR2 YENEEA. This CDR3 region has 15 residues. V was pared by 5 bases and J by 5 bases, with 11 bases of the junction left unmatched. This CDR3 is CASSPSGGAPHEQYF. CDR3 bases: TGTGCCAGCAGCCCCTCGGGGGGGGCGCCCCACGAGCAGTACTTC.

A few counts support this clonotype. The gene calls are TRBV5-5 and TRBJ2-3; possible D gene TRBD1, 5 bases. Germline assignment: CDR1 SGHKS and CDR2 YYEKEE (reference sequence). The CDR3 is made up of 14 amino acids. V was pared by 7 bases and J by 0 bases, with 12 bases between. The CDR3 loop reads CASVQESSTDTQYF. The CDR3 DNA follows: TGTGCCAGCGTACAGGAATCTAGCACAGATACGCAGTATTTT.

The CDR3 sequence is CASRRGTFSYNEQFF. For the CDR3, the DNA is TGTGCCAGTAGGCGGGGGACATTCTCCTACAATGAGCAGTTCTTC. The chain links TRBV19 to TRBJ2-1; TRBD2 is a possible D gene (7 bases). The CDR3 totals 15 residues. The V gene's germline CDR1 is LNHDA and CDR2 SQIVND (reference sequence). V shed 6 bases and J shed 0 bases, with 12 bases lying between them.

The chain is built from TRBV6-5 and TRBJ2-5; 9 bases line up with TRBD2. With 8 bases clipped from V and 2 bases from J, the junction kept 12 bases outside the gene matches. CDR3 size: 16 residues. CDR1 is MNHEY and CDR2 is SVGAGI in the germline V gene. The chain's CDR3 is CASGTASGVKQETQYF. DNA for the CDR3: TGTGCCAGCGGAACGGCTAGCGGGGTAAAACAAGAGACCCAGTACTTC.

The chain employs TRBV18 and TRBJ1-1; unclear D gene. This CDR3 is 16 amino acids long. The ends were cut back, 3 bases at V and 3 bases at J, with 17 bases in the middle. Looked up from germline, CDR1 is KGHSH and CDR2 is LQKENI. This CDR3 reads CASSPLSPGDDTEAFF. CDR3 sequence (DNA): TGTGCCAGCTCACCTCTGTCCCCGGGAGATGACACTGAAGCTTTCTTT.

This clonotype was observed a single time. The CDR3 is CASSPDRGHNTQYF. In DNA form, the CDR3 reads TGTGCCAGCTCACCAGACAGGGGGCATAATACGCAGTATTTT. The chain employs TRBV18 and TRBJ2-3, with TRBD1 identical over 10 bases. Germline V lookup: CDR1 KGHSH, CDR2 LQKENI. V lost 2 bases and J lost 7; bases outside the gene matches: 3. The CDR3 totals 14 residues.

V and J are TRBV12-3 or TRBV12-4 and TRBJ2-7; possible D gene TRBD1, 6 bases. The CDR3 totals 15 residues. Trimming pared 4 bases from V and 4 bases from J, leaving 17 bases between. CDR3 sequence (DNA): TGTGCCAGCAGTTCAGGCAGGGGAACGACTTACGAGCAGTACTTC. Its translation is CASSSGRGTTYEQYF.

This clonotype was counted only a few times. The chain joins TRBV12-3 or TRBV12-4 to TRBJ2-1; perhaps TRBD1 as D (5 bases). This CDR3 contains 15 residues. Trimming stripped 3 bases from V and 6 bases from J, with 15 bases between. The CDR3 is CASSFLGAGGNEQFF. DNA of the CDR3: TGTGCCAGCAGTTTTCTTGGGGCCGGCGGCAATGAGCAGTTCTTC.

The gene calls are TRBV18 and TRBJ2-3; no definite D call. This CDR3 comprises 14 residues. Trimming stripped 2 bases from V and 3 bases from J, with 9 bases between. The V gene's germline CDR1 is KGHSH and CDR2 LQKENI. Here the CDR3 reads CASSPSSETDTQYF. CDR3 DNA: TGTGCCAGCTCACCATCCTCAGAGACAGATACGCAGTATTTT.

This clonotype is medium-sized. The J gene is TRBJ1-2, the V gene TRBV29-1; possibly TRBD1 for D (5 bases). CDR1 is SQVTM and CDR2 is ANQGSEA in the germline V gene. V was cut by 4 bases and J by 4 bases, with 16 bases left in between. This CDR3 spans 14 amino acids. The CDR3 DNA is TGCAGCGTTGTGGTGATGGGGACGACCTATGGCTACACCTTC. Protein: CSVVVMGTTYGYTF.

The genes are TRBV12-3 or TRBV12-4 and TRBJ2-1, with 12 bases lining up with TRBD2. Germline trimming cut 5 bases from V and 8 bases from J; bases unmatched to any gene: 7. This CDR3 has 15 residues. This CDR3 reads CASSRLAGVVHEQFF. The CDR3 coding sequence is TGTGCCAGCAGTCGACTAGCGGGGGTGGTTCATGAGCAGTTCTTC.

This clonotype is labeled as large (0.1 to 1%). The chain recombines TRBV15 with TRBJ2-2; 9 nucleotides line up with TRBD1. The length of the CDR3 is 15 residues. Unmatched junction bases numbered 0, after V lost 1 base and J lost 3 bases. CDR1 is LNHNV and CDR2 is YYDKDF in the germline V gene (reference sequence). The CDR3 protein is CATSRGDRDTGELFF. CDR3 nucleotides: TGTGCCACCAGCAGAGGGGACAGGGACACCGGGGAGCTGTTTTTT.

The sample holds a few counts of this clonotype. J is TRBJ1-6 and V is TRBV6-5; D call uncertain. CDR1 MNHEY and CDR2 SVGAGI come from the germline V gene. There are 16 residues in the CDR3. With 7 bases removed from V and 0 bases from J, the gap between germline ends came to 13 bases. CDR3 bases: TGTGCCAGCACCCTCTCCTTCAGCTCCTATAATTCACCCCTCCACTTT. It is translated as CASTLSFSSYNSPLHF.

V and J are TRBV19 and TRBJ2-1, with TRBD1 identical over 9 bases. There are 15 residues in the CDR3. Losses at the gene ends were 3 bases for V and 10 bases for J; bases not matched to a gene: 10. Germline lookup yields CDR1 LNHDA and CDR2 SQIVND (reference sequence). CDR3 sequence (DNA): TGTGCCAGTAGTATTAGGGACAGGGCCGTCCGAGAGCAGTTCTTC. Encoded protein: CASSIRDRAVREQFF.

This clonotype was picked up a small number of times. The genes are TRBV11-3 and TRBJ2-1; D gene ambiguous. Trimming left V 4 bases short and J 6 bases short, with 4 bases between. Looked up from germline, CDR1 is SGHNT and CDR2 is YENEEA. This CDR3 is built from 11 residues. CDR3 residues: CASSSGNEQFF. The CDR3 bases are TGTGCCAGCAGCTCGGGCAATGAGCAGTTCTTC.

This clonotype showed up just a few times. The rearrangement joins TRBV12-3 or TRBV12-4 to TRBJ2-1; D is uncertain. This CDR3 region has 15 residues. V was cut by 2 bases and J by 0 bases, with 8 bases left in between. The CDR3 coding sequence is TGTGCCAGCAGTTTATGGACGGCCTCCTACAATGAGCAGTTCTTC. Amino acid sequence: CASSLWTASYNEQFF.

In this sample, this clonotype is medium-sized. The chain has TRBV29-1 and TRBJ2-1, with TRBD2 identical over 14 bases. The CDR3 is made up of 17 amino acids. V was pared by 7 bases and J by 7 bases, with 15 bases of the junction left unmatched. CDR1 is SQVTM and CDR2 is ANQGSEA in the germline V gene. CDR3 residues: CSAVGTSGGRWENEQFF. In DNA, the CDR3 is TGCAGCGCCGTAGGGACTAGCGGGGGCCGATGGGAAAATGAGCAGTTCTTC.

This clonotype is large within its sample. The chain links TRBV11-3 to TRBJ2-7; D may be TRBD1 or TRBD2 (5 bases each). This CDR3 comprises 15 residues. Trimming took 6 bases from V and 2 from J, leaving 17 bases between them. CDR1 SGHNT and CDR2 YENEEA come from the germline V gene. The CDR3 loop reads CASRERDGPTYEQYF. CDR3 DNA sequence: TGTGCCAGCAGGGAAAGGGACGGACCCACCTACGAGCAGTACTTC.